This is a list of T cell receptor beta chains from one sample in a study of T cells in Graves' hyperthyroidism and ophthalmopathy. TCRdb reanalysed the multiplex PCR reads using MiXCR and keeps one entry per CDR3 protein. The data show around 520,000 distinct CDR3 sequences, 11% to 15% seen once. The sample comprised blood. These receptors all come from a woman between 40 and 50 years old with Graves' hyperthyroidism. CDR3s include the opening cysteine and the closing phenylalanine or tryptophan. The D gene is left open where the match is weak. Rows give clone size only sometimes, using once, few, many, or a class for an expanded clone.

V gene	D gene	J gene	clone size	CDR3 protein	CDR3 DNA
TRBV19	TRBD2	TRBJ2-1	few	CASSTGVAGGSYNEQFF	TGTGCCAGTAGTACCGGGGTGGCGGGAGGTTCCTACAATGAGCAGTTCTTC
TRBV30	NA	TRBJ2-7	NA	CAYGQQYEQYF	TGTGCTTATGGACAGCAGTACGAGCAGTACTTC
TRBV28	TRBD2	TRBJ2-5	many	CASGLAGGPRETQYF	TGTGCCAGCGGACTAGCGGGAGGGCCGAGGGAGACCCAGTACTTC
TRBV6-1	NA	TRBJ2-5	many	CASSEADSRWETQYF	TGTGCCAGCAGTGAAGCGGACAGTCGGTGGGAGACCCAGTACTTC
TRBV28	TRBD2	TRBJ2-1	NA	CASSLPGTSNNEQFF	TGTGCCAGCAGTTTACCCGGGACTAGCAACAATGAGCAGTTCTTC
TRBV7-9	TRBD1	TRBJ2-7	many	CASNPGTGVPYEQYF	TGTGCCAGCAACCCCGGGACAGGGGTTCCCTACGAGCAGTACTTC
TRBV15	TRBD2	TRBJ2-7	NA	CATSRDGGTSGTEQYF	TGTGCCACCAGCAGAGATGGCGGGACTAGCGGGACCGAGCAGTACTTC
TRBV10-3	TRBD2	TRBJ2-3	many	CAISEGTSGSGVQYF	TGTGCCATCAGTGAAGGGACTAGCGGGAGTGGGGTGCAGTATTTT
TRBV28	TRBD2	TRBJ2-6	many	CASSPGRAGANVLTF	TGTGCCAGCAGCCCTGGGAGGGCTGGGGCCAACGTCCTGACTTTC
TRBV2	TRBD2	TRBJ2-2	many	CASSRLAGATGELFF	TGTGCCAGCAGCCGACTAGCGGGAGCCACCGGGGAGCTGTTTTTT
TRBV4-1	TRBD1	TRBJ2-3	few	CASSQDEGQDTDTQYF	TGCGCCAGCAGCCAAGACGAGGGACAGGACACAGATACGCAGTATTTT
TRBV14	TRBD1	TRBJ2-7	few	CASRDREGHEQYF	TGTGCCAGCCGGGACAGGGAAGGACACGAGCAGTACTTC